The following is a T cell receptor (beta chain) sequence with its context. The antigen this receptor binds is unknown. Base quality data are lacking; no much larger clone is found one base away. A distance of 9 bases separates the germline ends of V and J, which lose 2 bases and 2 bases respectively. From the germline V gene, CDR1 is LGHNA and CDR2 is YNFKEQ. From the cysteine through the phenylalanine, the CDR3 covers 14 amino acids. Only CDR3 DNA is held: 42 bases, read in frame from base 1. The library was made by the immunoSEQ multiplex PCR assay. TCRdb holds this immuneACCESS table with in-frame rearrangements only. Some clones are missing; in checked studies, unresolved V genes explain under half, and the rest has no known cause. For this sample there are some 75,000 clones; about 96% appear just once. The ten largest make up around 0.28% of the sample. The data stem from a study of technical replicates of blood from several donors (dated by TCRdb to 2016 to 2017).

The sample was T cells isolated from PBMCs. Rearrangement joined TRBV4-2 to TRBJ1-2, and TRBD1 may be the D gene, going by 6 matching bases. This TCR was recovered from a human donor in good health. The nucleotide sequence is TGTGCCAGCAGCCAACAGGACAGAAACTATGGCTACACCTTC. This yields the protein CASSQQDRNYGYTF.